This T cell receptor beta chain was observed in a study of blood T cell repertoires in COVID-19. The V and J ends lost 10 bases and 4 bases respectively, with 28 bases between them. This CDR3 has 17 residues. In germline, CDR1 is ENHRY, CDR2 SYGVKD. In the original workflow: Amplification with reference gene primers provided the estimates of nucleated cell counts. Clones were read by immunoSEQ multiplex PCR, and TCRdb kept only the in-frame ones, dropping some. V, J and clone size are taken as reported in that table, and D and trimming were inferred from the DNA itself. The sample includes approximately 110,000 clones, about 88% of them seen just once.

The chain is built from TRBV10-3 and TRBJ1-2; TRBD1 is a possible D gene (6 bases). The receptor was isolated from a human donor in a cohort sampled during active COVID-19. Sequencing used peripheral blood. This CDR3 reads CATSIARDIGSGYGYTF. The CDR3, as DNA: TGTGCCACCTCGATAGCCCGGGACATCGGTTCGGGCTATGGCTACACCTTC.